Sequencing of this T cell receptor beta chain was carried out in a study of blood T cell repertoires in COVID-19. The CDR3 is 17 amino acids. The V end was cut by 3 bases, the J end by 5 bases, with 20 bases between. Germline CDR1 SNHLY, CDR2 FYNNEI. Authors' analysis steps: How many nucleated cells were present was estimated from reference gene primer amplification. Generated by immunoSEQ multiplex PCR, the TCRdb table keeps only in-frame clones and is missing some. Clone size and the V and J calls come from that table; the DNA yielded D and trimming. The repertoire holds about 380,000 clones, with 81% as singletons.

The TCR was taken from a human donor with acute or convalescent COVID-19. The donor label of this sample is uncertain. The sequencing sample was made of peripheral blood. The V and J genes are TRBV2 and TRBJ2-1, with D perhaps matching TRBD2 (7 bases). CDR3: CASSDQFLGGAHNEQFF. The DNA of the CDR3 is TGTGCCAGCAGTGATCAGTTCTTGGGGGGGGCCCACAATGAGCAGTTCTTC.